The entry below describes one T cell receptor (beta chain). The data were obtained in a study of blood T cell repertoires in COVID-19. Under the authors' procedure: Amplification with reference gene primers provided the estimates of nucleated cell counts. Clones were sequenced by immunoSEQ multiplex PCR, and TCRdb holds only the in-frame ones, with some missing. V and J calls and clone size come straight from that table; D and trimming were deduced from the DNA. Of approximately 300,000 clones listed, just over 85% are singletons. Across under 25 US areas, participants ranged in age from about 18 to 100 years. Each recovered donor of Cohort 3 presented with two negative PCRs, clearance, or symptom resolution. V was cut by 3 bases and J by 3 bases, with 14 bases left in between. CDR1 and CDR2 (germline): KGHSH, LQKENI. The CDR3 spans 15 residues.

The genes are TRBV18 and TRBJ1-1; maybe TRBD1 (6 bases). Sequencing was done on a sample of PBMCs or T cells enriched from blood (not recorded which). This clonotype was obtained from a young woman who had recovered from COVID-19. The CDR3 protein is CASSPGRGGHTEAFF. DNA for the CDR3: TGTGCCAGCTCACCGGGGCGAGGGGGTCACACTGAAGCTTTCTTT.